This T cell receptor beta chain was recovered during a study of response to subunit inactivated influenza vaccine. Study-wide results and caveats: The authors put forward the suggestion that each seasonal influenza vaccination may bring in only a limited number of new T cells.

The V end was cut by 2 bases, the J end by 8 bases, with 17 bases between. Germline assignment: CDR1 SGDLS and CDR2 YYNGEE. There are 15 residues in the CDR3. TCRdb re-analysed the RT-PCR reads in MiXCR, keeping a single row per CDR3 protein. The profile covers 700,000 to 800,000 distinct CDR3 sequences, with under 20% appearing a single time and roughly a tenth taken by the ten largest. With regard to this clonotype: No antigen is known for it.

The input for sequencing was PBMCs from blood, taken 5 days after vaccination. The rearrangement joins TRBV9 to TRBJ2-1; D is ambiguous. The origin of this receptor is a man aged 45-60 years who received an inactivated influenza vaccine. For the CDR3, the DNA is TGTGCCAGCAGCGTCAGTACCTTAACTTCCCATGAGCAGTTCTTC. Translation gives CASSVSTLTSHEQFF. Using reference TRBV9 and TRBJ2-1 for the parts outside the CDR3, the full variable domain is DSGVTQTPKHLITATGQRVTLRCSPRSGDLSVYWYQQSLDQGLQFLIQYYNGEERAKGNILERFSAQQFPDLHSELNLSSLELGDSALYFCASSVSTLTSHEQFFGPGTRLTVL.